This T cell receptor (beta chain) originates from a study of CD8 T cells in ankylosing spondylitis. Findings and limits, study-wide: Blood from ankylosing spondylitis patients appeared to carry a characteristic roughly 8-variant TCR beta motif. Disease-linked clones reportedly showed significant enrichment in matched ankylosing spondylitis synovial fluid. There were earlier reports of some motif variants in reactive arthritis synovial fluid and blood.

In the case of this clonotype: Its antigen remains unknown. Given a much more abundant clone one base away, this may be a read error.

CDR3 size: 11 residues. Germline V gene sequence: CDR1 SGHTA, CDR2 FQGNSA. Using quantitative 5'-RACE with molecular barcodes, the authors made TCR beta libraries. TCRdb re-called the 5' RACE reads through MiXCR, storing one row per CDR3 protein. The sample consists of 160,000 or so distinct CDR3 sequences, 9.8% of them appearing once. The V call is TRBV7-2, the J call TRBJ2-1; TRBD1 agrees at 7 bases. This TCR was sampled from a female donor with ankylosing spondylitis or in good health (not recorded which). The sequenced sample was blood, either unsorted or a sorted T cell fraction (not recorded which). The CDR3 bases are TGTGCCAGCAGCTTCGGGACAGAGCTGTTCTTC. Its protein is CASSFGTELFF.